These 9 T cell receptor beta chains share one sample of origin, sequenced in a study of blood T cells in healthy people across ages (dated by TCRdb to between 2014 and 2017). The library was produced with 5' RACE. For sequencing, an Illumina HiSeq 2500 was employed. A second 7 to 11 cycle PCR used a sample-barcoded 5' primer and a J-beta primer mix. TCRdb passed the public sequencing reads through fastp at Q25 and MiXCR, retaining productive beta sequences. Here each entry gathers all rows of one CDR3 protein and keeps the most common genes and DNA. The table for this sample lists some 900,000 distinct CDR3 sequences; around 48% of them were counted only once. About an eighth of the sample belongs to the ten largest clones. The sample consisted of blood. These receptors were taken from a man aged 30-40 years in good health.

This clonotype has a handful of counts. DNA of the CDR3: TGTGCCAGCAGTTACTCGGGGTTGGGCCCCTACGAGCAGTACTTC. It specifies CASSYSGLGPYEQYF. The V gene is TRBV6-5, the J gene TRBJ2-7; D is unclear. The CDR3 is 15 amino acids. V was trimmed by 0 bases and J by 2 bases, leaving 11 bases between them. Germline V CDR1 and CDR2: MNHEY, SVGAGI.

This clonotype came up a few times. The chain is built from TRBV10-3 and TRBJ2-5; D might be TRBD1 (5 bases). Trimming removed 0 bases at V and 5 bases at J, with 13 bases between. The CDR3 spans 15 residues. In germline, CDR1 is ENHRY, CDR2 SYGVKD. CDR3 nucleotide sequence: TGTGCCATCAGTGAGTCGGTCCAGGGCGACGAGACCCAGTACTTC. Protein product: CAISESVQGDETQYF.

Concerning this clonotype: This could be a read error, since a much larger clone is one nucleotide away. The chain combines TRBV20-1 with TRBJ2-3; D gene uncertain. This CDR3 has 13 amino acids. V lost 6 bases and J lost 4, with 14 bases in between. CDR1 and CDR2 from the germline V gene are DFQATT and SNEGSKA (reference sequence). In nucleotides, the CDR3 is TGCAGTGCCAGCCGTGGCAATTCAGATACGCAGTATTTT. It translates to CSASRGNSDTQYF.

The genes are TRBV7-2 and TRBJ2-3; D gene unclear. This CDR3 has 13 amino acids. Trimming removed 6 bases from V and 4 bases from J, with 11 bases in between. The germline CDR1 and CDR2 sequences are SGHTA and FQGNSA. The CDR3 loop reads CASRLQEPDTQYF. The CDR3 nucleotides are TGTGCCAGCAGACTCCAGGAACCAGATACGCAGTATTTT.

This clonotype was counted only a few times. The chain employs TRBV7-3 and TRBJ2-5; a weak D match, TRBD1 (6 bases). Germline CDR1 is SGHTA and CDR2 is FQGTGA. Trimming took off 0 bases at V and 2 bases at J, with 13 bases between the two ends. The length of the CDR3 is 16 residues. DNA of the CDR3: TGTGCCAGCAGCTTAACGGGGCAGGGGAAACAAGAGACCCAGTACTTC. It codes for CASSLTGQGKQETQYF.

Only a few counts were recorded for this clonotype. CDR3 nucleotide sequence: TGTGCTCGGACAGGGGTCGGGAATGAGCAGTACTTC. Its translation is CARTGVGNEQYF. The genes are TRBV7-9 and TRBJ2-1; 9 nucleotides agree with TRBD1. Matching the DNA end better, TRBJ2-7 makes the J call doubtful. There are 12 residues in the CDR3. Germline CDR1 reads SEHNR; CDR2 reads FQNEAQ (reference sequence).

The genes are TRBV29-1 and TRBJ2-7, with D possibly TRBD2 on 6 matching bases. Between the trimmed V and J ends, which lost 6 bases and 1 base, there was a span of 13 bases. CDR1 and CDR2 from the germline V gene are SQVTM and ANQGSEA. CDR3 length: 13 residues. Written as DNA, the CDR3 is TGCAGCGTCCAGGACGGGAGTTCCTACGAGCAGTACTTC. This translates into CSVQDGSSYEQYF.

This chain joins TRBV29-1 and TRBJ2-3; 9 bases are shared with TRBD1. Germline assignment: CDR1 SQVTM and CDR2 ANQGSEA. With 4 bases clipped from V and 2 bases from J, the junction kept 7 bases outside the gene matches. CDR3 size: 15 residues. This chain's CDR3 is CSVVRGTGTTDTQYF. CDR3 sequence (DNA): TGCAGCGTTGTGAGAGGGACAGGGACCACAGATACGCAGTATTTT.

The chain carries TRBV14 and TRBJ1-1; 7 bases are a match to TRBD1. The CDR3 is 18 residues long. V was pared by 1 base and J by 5 bases, with 16 bases of the junction left unmatched. The germline V gene encodes CDR1 SGHDN and CDR2 FVKESK. The CDR3 DNA is TGTGCCAGCAGCCAAGCGGGCGAGGGGGCTAAGGGTAGAACTGAAGCTTTCTTT. This gives the protein CASSQAGEGAKGRTEAFF.